This entry lists 18 T cell receptor beta chains sequenced from one sample in a study of T cells in Graves' hyperthyroidism and ophthalmopathy. TCR beta CDR3 regions were amplified from RNA. With the HTBI primer set, the TCR CDR3 went through a first round of RT-PCR. MiXCR was run by TCRdb on the multiplex PCR reads, yielding one entry per CDR3 protein. The profile shows roughly 800,000 distinct CDR3 sequences, around 38% of them singletons. Sequencing used blood. The receptors were gathered from a man between 18 and 29 years old with Graves' hyperthyroidism.

Comments on this clonotype: A clone one base away is much larger, so this may be a read error. This chain uses TRBV7-3 with TRBJ2-2; D not certain. This CDR3 has 14 residues. Germline V CDR1 and CDR2: SGHTA, FQGTGA. DNA for the CDR3: TGTGCCAGCAGCGCAACAGTGAACACCAGGGAGCTGTTTTTT. Its protein is CASSATVNTRELFF.

In this sample, this clonotype turned up once. In nucleotides, the CDR3 is TGCAGCGTTGAAGATAGGGGACACACAGATACGCAGTATTTT. This encodes CSVEDRGHTDTQYF. This sequence joins TRBV29-1 and TRBJ2-3; a weak D match, TRBD1 (6 bases). This CDR3 comprises 14 residues. Trimming removed 0 bases from V and 2 bases from J, with 9 bases in between. Germline loops: CDR1 SQVTM, CDR2 ANQGSEA.

This clonotype was recorded only once. This chain links TRBV29-1 with TRBJ1-5; no clear D. V was clipped by 6 bases and J by 11 bases, with 11 bases between them. There are 10 residues in the CDR3. Germline V CDR1 and CDR2: SQVTM, ANQGSEA. CDR3 protein: CSVERETQHF. In nucleotides, the CDR3 is TGCAGCGTCGAACGGGAGACCCAGCATTTT.

The chain couples TRBV20-1 to TRBJ1-5; 9 positions match TRBD1. V shed 2 bases and J 6 bases; nucleotides not matched to a gene: 14. The CDR3 contains 17 residues. Germline CDR1 reads DFQATT; CDR2 reads SNEGSKA (reference sequence). The CDR3: CSARLLLDRGFGQPQHF. The DNA for the CDR3 is TGCAGTGCTAGACTTCTCCTAGACAGGGGGTTCGGTCAGCCCCAGCATTTT.

This clonotype was detected ten times or more. J is TRBJ1-4 and V is TRBV5-6; no clear D. V lost 0 bases and J 1 base, leaving 7 bases between the germline ends. Per germline, CDR1 SGHDT and CDR2 YYEEEE. This CDR3 has 15 amino acids. The CDR3 protein is CASSLAGKTNEKLFF. In DNA, the CDR3 is TGTGCCAGCAGCTTGGCCGGGAAAACTAATGAAAAACTGTTTTTT.

This clonotype was detected only a few times. V is TRBV7-2 and J is TRBJ1-3; D is undetermined. CDR3 size: 15 residues. V lost 5 bases and J 4 bases, leaving 15 bases between the germline ends. Looked up from germline, CDR1 is SGHTA and CDR2 is FQGNSA. The CDR3 DNA is TGTGCCAGCAGCCCGAGAGCCGGGCCCGGAAACACCATATATTTT. This translates into CASSPRAGPGNTIYF.

About this clonotype itself: A single base separates this from a much larger clone, so it may be a read error. The chain uses TRBV7-2 and TRBJ2-7, with D perhaps TRBD1 (6 bases). The V end lost 5 bases, the J end lost 3 bases, and 11 bases lay between the germline ends. The CDR3 has 13 amino acids. CDR1 is SGHTA, CDR2 FQGNSA, per germline. This CDR3 is CASSRGQFYEQYF. The CDR3 bases are TGTGCCAGCAGCCGTGGACAGTTCTACGAGCAGTACTTC.

This clonotype showed up just a few times. This chain connects TRBV7-9 to TRBJ2-7, with TRBD1 matching 8 bases. Trimming took 3 bases from V and 2 from J; bases not matched to a gene: 6. The germline CDR1 and CDR2 sequences are SEHNR and FQNEAQ (reference sequence). The CDR3 has 15 amino acids. CDR3 loop: CASSLEDRGPYEQYF. The CDR3 DNA reads as TGTGCCAGCAGCTTGGAAGACAGGGGTCCCTACGAGCAGTACTTC.

This clonotype was detected ten times or more. The V gene is TRBV20-1, the J gene TRBJ2-7, with 7 bases aligning to TRBD2. Germline CDR1 is DFQATT and CDR2 is SNEGSKA (reference sequence). The CDR3 runs to 13 residues. V shed 0 bases and J 4 bases; nucleotides not matched to a gene: 3. The CDR3 DNA sequence: TGCAGTGCTAGAGATACTAGCGATTACGAGCAGTACTTC. As protein: CSARDTSDYEQYF.

This clonotype was counted a few times. This sequence joins TRBV20-1 and TRBJ2-7; the match to TRBD1 covers 9 bases. V dropped 2 bases and J dropped 2; count of bases not matched to a gene: 7. CDR1 is DFQATT, CDR2 SNEGSKA, per germline (reference sequence). There are 15 residues in the CDR3. Here the CDR3 reads CSARFGTGSPYEQYF. The CDR3, as DNA: TGCAGTGCTAGATTCGGGACAGGGAGTCCCTACGAGCAGTACTTC.

Concerning this clonotype itself: The junction and the germline gene differ at one end; a read error may be behind it. J is TRBJ2-7 and V is TRBV7-6; 11 nucleotides align to TRBD1. Germline CDR1 is SGHVS and CDR2 is FNYEAQ. The CDR3 length is 15 residues. The CDR3, as DNA: TGTGTCAGCAGCTTTGATGGGACAGGGGGATCCGAGCAGTACTTC. Translation: CVSSFDGTGGSEQYF.

On this clonotype: A clone one base away is much larger, so this may be a read error. The chain uses TRBV25-1 and TRBJ1-6, with D perhaps matching TRBD1 (5 bases). Germline V CDR1 and CDR2: MGHDK, SYGVNS. This CDR3 spans 16 amino acids. CDR3 bases: TGTACCAGCAGTCCCAGGGCGCAAGGGGATAGTTCACCCCTCCACTTT. It translates to CTSSPRAQGDSSPLHF. The variable domain in full, completed from reference TRBV25-1 and TRBJ1-6, reads EADIYQTPRYLVIGTGKKITLECSQTMGHDKMYWYQQDPGMELHLIHYSYGVNSTEKGDLSSESTVSRIRTEHFPLTLESARPSHTSQYLCTSSPRAQGDSSPLHFGNGTRLTVT.

For this clonotype: A much larger clone is a single base away; this may be a read error. The V gene is TRBV10-3, the J gene TRBJ2-7, with 7 positions matching TRBD2. Germline V gene data show CDR1 as ENHRY and CDR2 as SYGVKD. The CDR3 runs 14 residues. The CDR3 is CATSGGGSSYEQYF. In nucleotides, the CDR3 is TGTGCCACCAGTGGCGGCGGGAGCTCCTACGAGCAGTACTTC.

A word on this clonotype: The junction and the germline gene differ at one end; a read error may be behind it. The rearrangement links TRBV7-2 to TRBJ1-1, with D perhaps matching TRBD1 (5 bases). Germline CDR1 SGHTA, CDR2 FQGNSA. The CDR3 consists of 16 residues. CDR3 amino acids: CASSQGRRGGNTEAFF. The CDR3 DNA sequence: TGCGCCAGCAGCCAAGGACGGCGGGGCGGGAACACTGAAGCTTTCTTT.

CDR3 DNA: TGTGCCAGCAGCGTAGGGACCGCGAGCAATCAGCCCCAGCATTTT. It is translated as CASSVGTASNQPQHF. The chain is built from TRBV9 and TRBJ1-5; D unclear. Trimming pared 0 bases from V and 1 base from J, leaving 8 bases between. The CDR3 consists of 15 residues. The germline CDR1 and CDR2 sequences are SGDLS and YYNGEE. The full variable domain, with the rest looked up from reference TRBV9 and TRBJ1-5, is DSGVTQTPKHLITATGQRVTLRCSPRSGDLSVYWYQQSLDQGLQFLIQYYNGEERAKGNILERFSAQQFPDLHSELNLSSLELGDSALYFCASSVGTASNQPQHFGDGTRLSIL.

To note about this clonotype: One end of the junction varies from germline; a read error may be responsible. The chain has TRBV7-9 and TRBJ1-2, with 8 bases aligning to TRBD1. This CDR3 has 12 amino acids. CDR1 is SEHNR, CDR2 FQNEAQ, per germline (reference sequence). Here the CDR3 DNA reads TGTGCCAGCAGCCACGGGACAGGCGGCTGCACCTTC. The encoded protein is CASSHGTGGCTF.

There are many counts of this clonotype. The rearrangement joins TRBV7-9 to TRBJ1-2, with 8 nucleotides matching TRBD1. The germline V gene encodes CDR1 SEHNR and CDR2 FQNEAQ (reference sequence). The length of the CDR3 is 13 residues. The V segment lost 5 bases and the J segment 8 bases; nucleotides outside the gene matches: 7. This CDR3 reads CASSPGQVGGYTF. CDR3 coding DNA: TGTGCCAGCAGCCCGGGACAGGTTGGCGGCTACACCTTC.

The chain is built from TRBV2 and TRBJ2-7; 7 bases match TRBD1. Germline V gives CDR1 SNHLY, CDR2 FYNNEI. V was pared by 5 bases and J by 5 bases, with 12 bases of the junction left unmatched. This CDR3 spans 15 amino acids. CDR3 sequence: CASSLRRQGINEQYF. In DNA, the CDR3 is TGTGCCAGCAGTTTAAGGAGACAGGGAATTAACGAGCAGTACTTC.